These 17 T cell receptor beta chains were sequenced from one sample in a study of blood T cell repertoires in COVID-19. Sequenced by immunoSEQ multiplex PCR; TCRdb stores in-frame clones only, minus some. This table holds about 37,000 clones, around three quarters found once. The sample taken for sequencing was peripheral blood. The origin of the receptors is a woman in her seventies with acute or convalescent COVID-19.

With regard to this clone: Its ends do not fully match the called genes, so a read error is possible. This chain joins TRBV6-5 and TRBJ2-2, with 11 bases identical to TRBD2. The CDR3 totals 16 residues. Germline CDR1 MNHEY, CDR2 SVGAGI. The CDR3 bases are TGTGCCAGCAGATACTTAGCGGGAGGGGGAACCGGGGAGCTGTTTTTT. Residues: CASRYLAGGGTGELFF.

This clone came up a few times. The rearrangement links TRBV7-2 to TRBJ2-7, with D perhaps matching TRBD1 (5 bases). The V gene lost 2 bases and the J gene lost 4 bases, with 12 bases spanning the gap. CDR3 length: 14 residues. CDR1 is SGHTA, CDR2 FQGNSA, per germline. CDR3 sequence reads: CASSLRQGWYEQYF. DNA for the CDR3: TGTGCCAGCAGCTTAAGGCAGGGTTGGTACGAGCAGTACTTC.

The chain combines TRBV11-2 with TRBJ2-1; D may be TRBD2 (6 bases). The V gene's germline CDR1 is SGHAT and CDR2 FQNNGV. Trimming left V 3 bases short and J 8 bases short, with 14 bases between. The CDR3 spans 14 residues. In DNA, the CDR3 is TGTGCCAGCAGCTTGGGACTGCCGATGGATGAGCAGTTCTTC. This codes for CASSLGLPMDEQFF.

The chain carries TRBV7-2 and TRBJ2-7, with D possibly TRBD2 on 5 matching bases. Trimming pared 5 bases from V and 0 bases from J, leaving 8 bases between. The CDR3 loop spans 13 amino acids. CDR1 is SGHTA and CDR2 is FQGNSA in the germline V gene. CDR3 bases: TGTGCCAGCAGCAACGGGATCTCCTACGAGCAGTACTTC. Its protein product is CASSNGISYEQYF.

The chain links TRBV6-1 to TRBJ1-1, with unresolved D. In germline, CDR1 is MNHNS, CDR2 SASEGT. CDR3 length: 15 residues. Trimming cost V 3 bases and J 2 bases, with 13 bases left between them. CDR3 residues: CASSEAPRGNTEAFF. In DNA form, the CDR3 reads TGTGCCAGCAGTGAGGCCCCACGGGGAAACACTGAAGCTTTCTTT.

The rearrangement joins TRBV10-3 to TRBJ2-3, with 11 nucleotides matching TRBD2. J gave up 1 base and V 4 bases, and 4 bases lay outside the gene matches. Germline loops: CDR1 ENHRY, CDR2 SYGVKD. The CDR3 is 16 residues long. CDR3 DNA sequence: TGTGCCATCAGTGGACAGGGACTAGCGGGCACAGATACGCAGTATTTT. This encodes CAISGQGLAGTDTQYF.

Turning to this clone: At the DNA level, this CDR3 is encoded by other sequences in the same sample as well. V is TRBV9 and J is TRBJ1-3; D not resolved. Germline CDR1 reads SGDLS; CDR2 reads YYNGEE. V was pared by 2 bases and J by 0 bases, with 6 bases between. This CDR3 spans 14 amino acids. The CDR3 loop reads CASSVGISGNTIYF. As DNA, the CDR3 is TGTGCCAGCAGCGTCGGTATCTCTGGAAACACCATATATTTT.

This chain uses TRBV5-1 with TRBJ2-1; 11 nucleotides match TRBD1. Germline CDR1 is SGHRS and CDR2 is YFSETQ. Trimming cost V 4 bases and J 5 bases; bases outside gene matches: 2. The CDR3 extends over 14 amino acids. This chain's CDR3 is CASSPGQGDNEQFF. DNA for the CDR3: TGCGCCAGCAGCCCGGGACAGGGGGACAATGAGCAGTTCTTC.

A few counts support this clone. V usage is TRBV9 and J usage is TRBJ2-1; 7 bases fit TRBD1. After removal of 0 bases from V and 3 bases from J, the junction contained 3 bases not matched to a gene. Looked up from germline, CDR1 is SGDLS and CDR2 is YYNGEE. The CDR3 is 15 amino acids. In DNA form, the CDR3 reads TGTGCCAGCAGCGTAGAGGGACAGAGCTACAATGAGCAGTTCTTC. Its translation is CASSVEGQSYNEQFF.

The rearrangement joins TRBV2 to TRBJ1-6; D gene ambiguous. Trimming removed 4 bases from V and 7 bases from J, with 11 bases in between. The germline V gene has CDR1 SNHLY and CDR2 FYNNEI. This CDR3 comprises 14 residues. As DNA, the CDR3 is TGTGCCAGCAGTGTGAACGGTTTGAATTCACCCCTCCACTTT. It encodes CASSVNGLNSPLHF.

The chain has TRBV28 and TRBJ2-3; the match to TRBD2 covers 11 bases. The V gene end was trimmed by 4 bases and the J gene end by 0 bases; junction bases not matched to a gene: 0. The germline gives CDR1 MDHEN, CDR2 SYDVKM. The CDR3 sequence is 15 residues long. The CDR3: CASSSSGRSTDTQYF. Here the CDR3 DNA reads TGTGCCAGCAGTTCTAGCGGGAGGAGCACAGATACGCAGTATTTT.

This clone was detected a few times. The rearrangement joins TRBV27 to TRBJ2-7, with D possibly being TRBD2 (5 bases). CDR3 size: 15 residues. V lost 6 bases and J lost 4, with 19 bases in between. Germline loops: CDR1 MNHEY, CDR2 SMNVEV (reference sequence). This CDR3 reads CASSSLTGKRYEQYF. In DNA, the CDR3 is TGTGCCAGCAGCTCTTTGACGGGAAAGAGGTACGAGCAGTACTTC.

About this clone itself: The junction departs from the called germline gene at one end, perhaps through a read error. V and J are TRBV7-7 and TRBJ2-1; 7 nucleotides agree with TRBD2. This CDR3 spans 15 amino acids. Germline loops: CDR1 SSHAT, CDR2 FNYEAQ (reference sequence). CDR3 in DNA: TGTGCTAGCAGCTTAGGCGGGAGCGGTTACAATGAGCAGTTCTTC. It codes for CASSLGGSGYNEQFF.

This chain connects TRBV5-1 to TRBJ2-3; 10 bases match TRBD2. Trimming cost V 0 bases and J 1 base; bases outside gene matches: 2. The CDR3 consists of 16 residues. The germline V gene has CDR1 SGHRS and CDR2 YFSETQ. For the CDR3, the DNA is TGCGCCAGCAGCTTGGGGACTAGCGGTGGCACAGATACGCAGTATTTT. It is translated as CASSLGTSGGTDTQYF. The entire variable domain, with the rest obtained from reference TRBV5-1 and TRBJ2-3, is as follows: KAGVTQTPRYLIKTRGQQVTLSCSPISGHRSVSWYQQTPGQGLQFLFEYFSETQRNKGNFPGRFSGRQFSNSRSEMNVSTLELGDSALYLCASSLGTSGGTDTQYFGPGTRLTVL.

As DNA, the CDR3 is TGTGCCAGCAGCATGACTAGCGGGGGGGCCGGATCGGAGACCCAGTACTTC. Amino acid sequence: CASSMTSGGAGSETQYF. The V gene is TRBV3-1 (or the pseudogene TRBV3-2), the J gene TRBJ2-5; the match to TRBD2 covers 14 bases. CDR1 and CDR2 (germline): LGHDT, YNNKEL (reference sequence). J gave up 5 bases and V 5 bases, and 10 bases lay outside the gene matches. This CDR3 has 17 amino acids.

The rearrangement uses TRBV19 and TRBJ1-5, with D maybe TRBD1 (5 bases). Deletions cut 7 bases from V and 2 bases from J, with 18 bases between. CDR3 length: 16 residues. CDR1 and CDR2 (germline): LNHDA, SQIVND (reference sequence). For the CDR3, the DNA is TGTGCCAGTACCCAAGGACGACAGACGCGCAATCAGCCCCAGCATTTT. It translates to CASTQGRQTRNQPQHF.

The gene calls are TRBV7-6 and TRBJ2-7, with D perhaps TRBD1 (6 bases). Per the germline V gene, CDR1 is SGHVS and CDR2 is FNYEAQ. Trimming pared 0 bases from V and 3 bases from J, leaving 15 bases between. The CDR3 loop spans 16 amino acids. The CDR3 spells CASSLAPTGTNYEQYF. CDR3 sequence (DNA): TGTGCCAGCAGCTTAGCCCCCACCGGGACAAACTACGAGCAGTACTTC.